This T cell receptor beta chain was identified during a study of neurological immune-mediated disorders. The study's findings and limits: The phylogenetic placement of 18 of 34 multiple sclerosis patients' repertoires in one related-CDR3 cluster constitutes a possible signature.

This clonotype has a count of ten or more. The antigen is not known. By 5'RACE with 10-nucleotide random UMIs, the cDNA was made. One entry per CDR3 protein, called by TCRdb with MiXCR from the 5' RACE reads. The sample carries tens of thousands of distinct CDR3 sequences, roughly 2.6% recorded once. The CDR3 is 12 residues long. The trim removed 4 bases at V and 8 bases at J, leaving 4 bases unmatched. CDR1 is DFQATT, CDR2 SNEGSKA, per germline (reference sequence). This clonotype was obtained from a woman in her 30s with multiple sclerosis. Sequencing input: PBMCs. This sequence joins TRBV20-1 and TRBJ2-2; 7 nucleotides align to TRBD1. Here the CDR3 DNA reads TGCAGTGCTACCACAGGGGCGGGGGAGCTGTTTTTT. It is translated as CSATTGAGELFF.